The present entry profiles one T cell receptor (beta chain) with its context. The antigen remains undetermined. The data belong to a study of cytomegalovirus exposure and HLA in healthy donors. Whole-study results and caveats: Subsequent analysis showed first-cohort TCR clusters tending to co-occur in 120 validation repertoires.

Trimming removed 0 bases from V and 3 bases from J; junction bases left unmatched: 4. The CDR3 covers 16 residues. Germline V CDR1 and CDR2: MRHNA, SNTAGT. Profiling relied on immunoSEQ multiplex PCR, and the TCRdb table lists in-frame clones only, not all of them. Among tens of thousands of clones listed, 85% were seen once. Sequencing was performed on PBMCs. The receptor's source is a man aged 25-45 years in good health and CMV-seronegative. This chain links TRBV6-4 with TRBJ2-3; 9 bases fit TRBD2. The CDR3 loop is CASSDSSGGGTDTQYF. As DNA, the CDR3 is TGTGCCAGCAGTGACTCTAGCGGGGGTGGGACAGATACGCAGTATTTT.